This T cell receptor (beta chain) was observed in a study of early T cells in non-severe SARS-CoV-2 infection (dated by TCRdb to about 2021). At the level of the whole study: TCR sequencing used bulk RNA from unsorted whole blood, so alpha and beta chains could not be paired. General conclusions and limits of the study: VDJdb matching was skewed toward anti-spike CD8 responses, so virus-specific expansions were likely underestimated and private and CD4 specificities were missed.

Preparation of the library involved 5' RACE. Sequencing used a NextSeq 500. Unique molecular identifiers were attached to individual cDNA molecules in the TCR library protocol so that sequencing error and PCR bias could be corrected. Both TCR alpha and beta chains were sequenced, and tight co-correlation was observed between alpha and beta sequence abundances in each sample. Processing in the source paper ran as follows. Decombinator V4 was used to annotate TCR sequences for V gene, J gene and CDR3. Expanded TCRs were defined as changing significantly between any two time points under a Poisson model with p below 0.0001. Abundances of TCRs were expressed as counts per million after normalisation to the total number of TCRs sequenced in each sample. VDJdb, accessed 1 November 2021, was searched for CMV, EBV and SARS-CoV-2 annotated TCRs, with TCRs annotated for multiple antigens excluded. TCRdb applied fastp at Q25 and MiXCR to the public reads, then kept only in-frame beta chains. A single entry per CDR3 protein holds the most common genes and DNA from its merged rows. The V and J calls were not made by the authors but by TCRdb's processing. Across this sample there are roughly 110,000 distinct CDR3 sequences, with 11% seen only once. The ten largest clonotypes hold more than 6.5% of the sample.

A word on this clonotype: The specificity of this receptor is unknown. There are no base qualities to consult, and no much larger clone falls within one base.

This was a case-control study nested in a cohort of healthcare workers in London, UK, who had nasopharyngeal swab PCR tests and blood samples taken every week. Between 23 and 31 March 2020, the week of the UK lockdown, healthcare workers were enrolled and then followed up weekly for as long as 16 weeks. Material: whole blood. The source is an adult who was a healthcare worker with PCR-confirmed SARS-CoV-2 infection or an uninfected control (not recorded which).

The base sequence is TGCAGCGTTGAAACAGGGTCCAAAAACATTCAGTACTTC. Its product reads: CSVETGSKNIQYF. The chain employs TRBV29-1 and TRBJ2-4; a weak D assignment points to TRBD1 (6 bases agree). For CDR1 and CDR2, the germline V gene lists SQVTM and ANQGSEA. V lost 2 bases and J lost 2 bases; the stretch between them is 7 bases long. The CDR3 has 13 amino acids, counting the end cysteine and phenylalanine. CDR3 DNA is the only sequence kept; it has 39 bases, read in frame from the first base.